A single sample is the source of the 17 T cell receptor beta chains below, sequenced in a study of blood T cells in healthy people across ages. Combining a sample-barcoded 5' primer with a J-beta primer mix, a second PCR ran for about 7 to 11 cycles. TCRdb analysed the 5' RACE reads with MiXCR anew, one entry per CDR3 protein. This sample has 1.2 million to 1.5 million distinct CDR3 sequences, with around 55% found just once. The sample consisted of blood. The receptors were sampled from a man between 18 and 29 years old in good health.

The gene calls are TRBV9 and TRBJ1-1, with 8 nucleotides matching TRBD1. Looked up from germline, CDR1 is SGDLS and CDR2 is YYNGEE. V lost 4 bases to trimming and J lost 3 bases; unmatched junction nucleotides: 11. This CDR3 is 16 amino acids long. CDR3 bases: TGTGCCAGCAGCCCACCCGAGGGCAGGGGGCACACTGAAGCTTTCTTT. Translation gives CASSPPEGRGHTEAFF.

With respect to this clonotype: One end of the junction varies from germline; a read error may be responsible. The rearrangement links TRBV5-8 to TRBJ1-6, with D perhaps matching TRBD1 (5 bases). The V gene's germline CDR1 is SGHTS and CDR2 YDEGEE. The CDR3 is 15 residues long. CDR3 protein: CANSRLGDHNSPLHF. The CDR3 DNA follows: TGTGCCAACAGCAGACTAGGGGACCATAATTCACCCCTCCACTTT.

The V and J genes are TRBV4-2 and TRBJ2-3; 10 bases fit TRBD2. The length of the CDR3 is 16 residues. Germline CDR1 reads LGHNA; CDR2 reads YNFKEQ. V was pared by 3 bases and J by 0 bases, with 3 bases of the junction left unmatched. CDR3 nucleotide sequence: TGTGCCAGCAGCCAGACACTAGCGGGAAGCACAGATACGCAGTATTTT. Protein: CASSQTLAGSTDTQYF.

The J gene is TRBJ2-1, the V gene TRBV5-6; D might be TRBD1 or TRBD2, each matching 5 bases. V dropped 4 bases and J dropped 6 bases, with 11 bases sitting between them. The CDR3 is 13 residues long. Germline V gives CDR1 SGHDT, CDR2 YYEEEE. The CDR3 nucleotides are TGTGCCAGCAGCGTGGGGGAAGGCAATGAGCAGTTCTTC. Translating it yields CASSVGEGNEQFF. Looking up the rest from reference TRBV5-6 and TRBJ2-1 gives the full variable domain: DAGVTQSPTHLIKTRGQQVTLRCSPKSGHDTVSWYQQALGQGPQFIFQYYEEEERQRGNFPDRFSGHQFPNYSSELNVNALLLGDSALYLCASSVGEGNEQFFGPGTRLTVL.

This sequence joins TRBV6-5 and TRBJ1-1, with D possibly being TRBD1 (5 bases). The CDR3 runs 14 residues. The germline CDR1 and CDR2 sequences are MNHEY and SVGAGI. Trimming shortened V by 8 bases and J by 2 bases, and 15 bases separated the two germline ends. CDR3 protein: CASRGWAANTEAFF. CDR3 coding DNA: TGTGCCAGCCGGGGGTGGGCCGCCAACACTGAAGCTTTCTTT.

In its sample, this clonotype was seen once. The chain has TRBV20-1 and TRBJ1-2, with a weak D call TRBD1 (5 bases). Germline values: CDR1 DFQATT, CDR2 SNEGSKA (reference sequence). There are 16 residues in the CDR3. Here the CDR3 DNA reads TGCAGAGACGGGACCAAGGGGTCGGGGGCTAACTATGGCTACACCTTC. Protein product: CRDGTKGSGANYGYTF.

The genes are TRBV18 and TRBJ1-1; a possible D gene is TRBD1 (5 bases). Germline assignment: CDR1 KGHSH and CDR2 LQKENI. The V end was cut by 3 bases, the J end by 4 bases, with 15 bases between. The CDR3 runs 15 residues. In nucleotides, the CDR3 is TGTGCCAGCTCACCCCGGGAGGGGAGAGGCACTGAAGCTTTCTTT. Its protein is CASSPREGRGTEAFF.

This clonotype was detected a few times. V gene TRBV29-1 combines with J gene TRBJ2-7; D may match TRBD1 or TRBD2 (5 bases each). V lost 4 bases, J lost 1 base, and 8 bases lay in between. CDR3 length: 12 amino acids. CDR1 and CDR2 from the germline V gene are SQVTM and ANQGSEA. The chain's CDR3 is CSVAWGSYEQYF. In DNA form, the CDR3 reads TGCAGCGTTGCTTGGGGGTCCTACGAGCAGTACTTC.

The V call is TRBV29-1, the J call TRBJ2-2; 9 positions match TRBD1. The germline V gene encodes CDR1 SQVTM and CDR2 ANQGSEA. This CDR3 has 14 residues. The V segment lost 4 bases and the J segment 7 bases; nucleotides outside the gene matches: 7. As DNA, the CDR3 is TGCAGCGTTGCAGGGACAGGGAAGATCGGGGAGCTGTTTTTT. Amino acid sequence: CSVAGTGKIGELFF.

This clonotype has more than one count but fewer than ten. The chain links TRBV5-1 to TRBJ1-2; D not resolved. This CDR3 contains 15 residues. Germline V gene lookup returns CDR1 SGHRS and CDR2 YFSETQ. Trimming removed 0 bases at V and 0 bases at J, with 9 bases between. CDR3 loop: CASSLEAQTNYGYTF. The CDR3 DNA is TGCGCCAGCAGCTTGGAGGCCCAGACTAACTATGGCTACACCTTC.

This clonotype appeared a few times. The chain is built from TRBV6-6 and TRBJ2-7, with D unresolved. V shed 2 bases and J shed 6 bases, with 14 bases lying between them. The CDR3 loop spans 14 amino acids. Germline CDR1 reads MNHNY; CDR2 reads SVGAGI (reference sequence). The CDR3: CASSYADAKGEQYF. In nucleotides, the CDR3 is TGTGCCAGCAGTTACGCCGATGCGAAGGGCGAGCAGTACTTC.

This sequence joins TRBV15 and TRBJ2-7, with 7 positions matching TRBD1. Germline lookup yields CDR1 LNHNV and CDR2 YYDKDF (reference sequence). This CDR3 is 12 amino acids long. V lost 6 bases, J lost 5 bases, and 4 bases stayed unmatched. The chain's CDR3 is CATSFQGDEQYF. CDR3 bases: TGTGCCACCAGTTTTCAGGGGGACGAGCAGTACTTC.

The J gene is TRBJ2-1, the V gene TRBV6-2 or TRBV6-3; the match to TRBD2 covers 12 bases. The end of the DNA is better explained by TRBJ2-7, so the J call may be wrong. The CDR3 covers 19 residues. Germline V gene sequence: CDR1 MNHEY, CDR2 SVGEGT. CDR3: CASSYLASGGVVSYNEQYF. The CDR3 region has the DNA TGTGCCAGCAGTTACTTGGCTAGCGGGGGGGTTGTCTCCTACAATGAGCAGTACTTC.

The V call is TRBV9, the J call TRBJ1-4, with 7 bases that match TRBD1. Germline V gives CDR1 SGDLS, CDR2 YYNGEE. This CDR3 is built from 16 residues. V was pared by 1 base and J by 5 bases, with 8 bases of the junction left unmatched. CDR3 region: CASSVTLGRGNEKLFF. The CDR3 region has the DNA TGTGCCAGCAGCGTAACCCTCGGCAGGGGGAATGAAAAACTGTTTTTT. Complete variable domain (other parts from reference TRBV9 and TRBJ1-4): DSGVTQTPKHLITATGQRVTLRCSPRSGDLSVYWYQQSLDQGLQFLIQYYNGEERAKGNILERFSAQQFPDLHSELNLSSLELGDSALYFCASSVTLGRGNEKLFFGSGTQLSVL.

This rearrangement joins TRBV27 to TRBJ2-3; the match to TRBD2 covers 12 bases. Germline loops: CDR1 MNHEY, CDR2 SMNVEV (reference sequence). V lost 4 bases and J lost 7; bases outside the gene matches: 9. The CDR3 contains 16 residues. The CDR3 reads CASSYQLAGGGHTQYF. The CDR3, as DNA: TGTGCCAGCAGTTACCAACTAGCGGGGGGAGGGCATACGCAGTATTTT.

The V and J genes are TRBV29-1 and TRBJ1-1; D not certain. The V and J ends lost 4 bases and 1 base respectively, with 13 bases between them. The CDR3 has 14 amino acids. Looked up from germline, CDR1 is SQVTM and CDR2 is ANQGSEA. Here the CDR3 reads CSVGFREKNTEAFF. As DNA, the CDR3 is TGCAGCGTTGGGTTTCGCGAGAAGAACACTGAAGCTTTCTTT.

This chain uses TRBV4-3 with TRBJ2-3; D may be TRBD1 or TRBD2 (5 bases each). The CDR3 has 14 amino acids. Trimming took off 1 base at V and 6 bases at J, with 11 bases between the two ends. CDR1 LGHNA and CDR2 YSLEER come from the germline V gene. The CDR3 nucleotides read TGCGCCAGCAGCCAAGCACGTTGGGGGGATACGCAGTATTTT. Protein product: CASSQARWGDTQYF.